The 3 T cell receptor beta chains presented below share a single source sample, sequenced in a study of T cells in Graves' hyperthyroidism and ophthalmopathy. TCR beta CDR3 sequences were amplified from RNA transcripts. Carried out on the TCR CDR3, a first-round RT-PCR used the HTBI primer set. TCRdb used MiXCR to reprocess the multiplex PCR reads, holding one entry per CDR3 protein. In the table there are 600,000 to 800,000 distinct CDR3 sequences, just over 35% of which are singletons. The sample comprised blood. These receptors came from a woman between 35 and 50 years old with Graves' hyperthyroidism.

This clonotype occurred many times. The chain is built from TRBV5-1 and TRBJ1-1, with D hard to call. The CDR3 has 15 amino acids. Trimming cost V 0 bases and J 4 bases, with 13 bases left between them. Germline V CDR1 and CDR2: SGHRS, YFSETQ. The CDR3 here is CASSLEEGSVTEAFF. CDR3 DNA: TGCGCCAGCAGCTTGGAAGAGGGATCGGTCACTGAAGCTTTCTTT.

The V call is TRBV10-3, the J call TRBJ2-7; possible D gene TRBD2, 5 bases. Per the germline V gene, CDR1 is ENHRY and CDR2 is SYGVKD. V gave up 4 bases and J gave up 7 bases, with 17 bases separating them. The CDR3 consists of 14 residues. The CDR3 DNA is TGTGCCATCAGTGGGAGCGGAAGGGCAGAAGAGCAGTACTTC. Translating it yields CAISGSGRAEEQYF.

Comments on this clonotype: A much bigger clone sits one base away, suggesting this may be a read error. The chain employs TRBV29-1 and TRBJ1-1, with TRBD1 as a possible D gene (6 bases). In germline, CDR1 is SQVTM, CDR2 ANQGSEA. The CDR3 is made up of 14 amino acids. CDR3 sequence (DNA): TGCGGCGCCCTTCTAACAGGGAAGAACCCTGAAGCTTTCTTT. This translates into CGALLTGKNPEAFF. The full variable domain, in which reference TRBV29-1 and TRBJ1-1 provide the parts outside the CDR3, is SAVISQKPSRDICQRGTSLTIQCQVDSQVTMMFWYRQQPGQSLTLIATANQGSEATYESGFVIDKFPISRPNLTFSTLTVSNMSPEDSSIYLCGALLTGKNPEAFFGQGTRLTVV.